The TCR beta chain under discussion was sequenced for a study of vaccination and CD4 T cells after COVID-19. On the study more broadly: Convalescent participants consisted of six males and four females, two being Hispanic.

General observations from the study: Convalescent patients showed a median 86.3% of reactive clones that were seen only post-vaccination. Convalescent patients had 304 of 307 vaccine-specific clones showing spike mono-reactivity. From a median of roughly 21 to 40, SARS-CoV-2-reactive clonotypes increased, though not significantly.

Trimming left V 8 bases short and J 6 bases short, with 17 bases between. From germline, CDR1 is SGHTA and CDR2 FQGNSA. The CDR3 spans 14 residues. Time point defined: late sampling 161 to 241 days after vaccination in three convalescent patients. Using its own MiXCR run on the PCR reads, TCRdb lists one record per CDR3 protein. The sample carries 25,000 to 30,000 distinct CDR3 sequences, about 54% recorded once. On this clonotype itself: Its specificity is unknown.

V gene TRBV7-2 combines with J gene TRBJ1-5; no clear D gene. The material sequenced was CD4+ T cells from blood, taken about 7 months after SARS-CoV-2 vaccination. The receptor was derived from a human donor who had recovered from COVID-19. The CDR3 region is CASSVAPVGQPQHF. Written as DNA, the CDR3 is TGTGCCAGCTCCGTGGCACCTGTGGGTCAGCCCCAGCATTTT.